This TCR beta chain was recovered during a study of CD8 T cells in ankylosing spondylitis. Findings of the study overall: Enrichment of disease-linked clones was reportedly significant in matched ankylosing spondylitis synovial fluid. A TCR beta motif of eight or nine highly homologous variants seemed to mark ankylosing spondylitis blood.

The CDR3 consists of 15 residues. Unmatched junction bases numbered 10, after V lost 6 bases and J lost 2 bases. From germline, CDR1 is MDHEN and CDR2 SYDVKM. Molecular-barcoded quantitative 5'-RACE produced these TCR beta libraries. MiXCR, run by TCRdb on the 5' RACE reads, gives a single entry per CDR3 protein. The sample contains around 33,000 distinct CDR3 sequences, 7.2% of which appear only once. This clonotype was detected many times. What it binds is not known. The sample consisted of blood, either unsorted or a sorted T cell fraction (not recorded which). This TCR came from a male donor with ankylosing spondylitis or in good health (not recorded which). The chain recombines TRBV28 with TRBJ2-7, with TRBD1 identical over 7 bases. The CDR3 DNA follows: TGTGCCAGCAGCCTTGCCGGGACAGACACCTACGAGCAGTACTTC. As protein: CASSLAGTDTYEQYF.